One and the same sample provided the 29 T cell receptor beta chains below, sequenced in a study of blood T cell repertoires in COVID-19. Generated by immunoSEQ multiplex PCR, the TCRdb table keeps only in-frame clones and is missing some. The table shows fewer than 300,000 clones, with 85% occurring only once. Sequencing input: peripheral blood. The receptors originated from a human donor in a cohort sampled during active COVID-19.

J is TRBJ1-5 and V is TRBV11-2, with 7 bases fitting TRBD1. This CDR3 is built from 14 residues. V shed 6 bases, J shed 5 bases, and the junction held 7 bases outside the gene matches. Germline V gene data show CDR1 as SGHAT and CDR2 as FQNNGV. The CDR3 nucleotides read TGTGCCAGCAGTCATGGACAGGACGATCAGCCCCAGCATTTT. Protein sequence: CASSHGQDDQPQHF.

J is TRBJ2-2 and V is TRBV24-1; TRBD1 agrees at 8 bases. From germline, CDR1 is KGHDR and CDR2 SFDVKD. With 3 bases clipped from V and 3 bases from J, the junction kept 5 bases outside the gene matches. This CDR3 has 16 residues. The chain's CDR3 is CATSDPSRGHTGELFF. CDR3 nucleotide sequence: TGTGCCACCAGTGATCCAAGCAGGGGGCACACCGGGGAGCTGTTTTTT.

The V and J genes are TRBV4-1 and TRBJ1-5, with D possibly being TRBD1 (5 bases). This CDR3 has 17 amino acids. Germline values: CDR1 MGHRA, CDR2 YSYEKL. With 3 bases removed from V and 9 bases from J, the gap between germline ends came to 24 bases. CDR3 residues: CASSQTYLRGGNPPQHF. CDR3 coding DNA: TGCGCCAGCAGCCAGACCTACCTCCGGGGGGGGAACCCGCCCCAGCATTTT.

The rearrangement links TRBV29-1 to TRBJ1-1; 7 bases align to TRBD1. The CDR3 runs 14 residues. The germline V gene encodes CDR1 SQVTM and CDR2 ANQGSEA. The V segment lost 4 bases and the J segment 4 bases; nucleotides outside the gene matches: 9. CDR3 sequence (DNA): TGCAGCGTTGCGGAGACAGGGATGGCCACTGAAGCTTTCTTT. This sequence encodes CSVAETGMATEAFF.

The CDR3 spells CASSMRQATSSGNTIYF. The DNA of the CDR3 is TGTGCCAGTAGTATGCGACAGGCTACAAGCTCTGGAAACACCATATATTTT. The rearrangement uses TRBV19 and TRBJ1-3; D possibly corresponds to TRBD1 (6 bases). CDR1 is LNHDA, CDR2 SQIVND, per germline (reference sequence). The length of the CDR3 is 17 residues. V was clipped by 3 bases and J by 0 bases, with 15 bases between them.

This clone was counted a single time. V usage is TRBV7-9 and J usage is TRBJ2-7; TRBD1 is a possible D gene (6 bases). Trimming stripped 4 bases from V and 2 bases from J, with 12 bases between. Per the germline V gene, CDR1 is SEHNR and CDR2 is FQNEAQ (reference sequence). CDR3 length equals 14 residues. This CDR3 is CASSSTDRTYEQYF. The DNA for the CDR3 is TGTGCCAGCAGCTCTACCGACAGGACCTACGAGCAGTACTTC.

For the CDR3, the DNA is TGTGCCAGCAGTTTATTGCCAATACTCAATCAGCCCCAGCATTTT. Translating it yields CASSLLPILNQPQHF. This chain uses TRBV28 with TRBJ1-5; D ambiguous. The germline V gene encodes CDR1 MDHEN and CDR2 SYDVKM. The V gene lost 1 base and the J gene lost 3 bases, with 10 bases spanning the gap. This CDR3 comprises 15 residues.

This clone was detected once. The J gene is TRBJ1-1, the V gene TRBV28; D is unclear. The V end lost 7 bases, the J end lost 5 bases, and 14 bases lay between the germline ends. In germline, CDR1 is MDHEN, CDR2 SYDVKM. This CDR3 spans 13 amino acids. The CDR3 spells CASTDYGGTEAFF. DNA for the CDR3: TGTGCCAGCACCGACTATGGTGGGACTGAAGCTTTCTTT.

This clone was seen a single time. V is TRBV28 and J is TRBJ1-2, with 7 bases that match TRBD1. Germline CDR1 MDHEN, CDR2 SYDVKM. The V and J ends lost 3 bases and 6 bases, in that order; junction bases with no gene match: 7. The CDR3 runs 14 residues. The CDR3 DNA reads as TGTGCCAGCAGTTTGGGGGTAGGGGGCGATGGCTACACCTTC. The encoded protein is CASSLGVGGDGYTF.

The J gene is TRBJ1-1, the V gene TRBV7-2; D is uncertain. Germline lookup yields CDR1 SGHTA and CDR2 FQGNSA. This CDR3 contains 12 residues. V was clipped by 6 bases and J by 7 bases, with 12 bases between them. The CDR3 DNA reads as TGTGCCAGCAGACCAGAAGAAATTGAAGCTTTCTTT. Amino acids: CASRPEEIEAFF. The entire variable domain, with the rest obtained from reference TRBV7-2 and TRBJ1-1, is as follows: GAGVSQSPSNKVTEKGKDVELRCDPISGHTALYWYRQSLGQGLEFLIYFQGNSAPDKSGLPSDRFSAERTGGSVSTLTIQRTQQEDSAVYLCASRPEEIEAFFGQGTRLTVV.

The rearrangement links TRBV20-1 to TRBJ1-3; no firm D call. The CDR3 totals 11 residues. The germline V gene has CDR1 DFQATT and CDR2 SNEGSKA (reference sequence). Trimming took 3 bases from V and 4 from J, leaving 4 bases between them. The CDR3 nucleotides read TGCAGTGCTAGTCGGGGAAACACCATATATTTT. This gives the protein CSASRGNTIYF.

The chain joins TRBV5-1 to TRBJ2-3; TRBD2 is a possible D gene (7 bases). The CDR3 contains 15 residues. Germline CDR1 and CDR2: SGHRS and YFSETQ. Trimming shortened V by 0 bases and J by 6 bases, and 14 bases separated the two germline ends. The CDR3: CASSLEGGVPDTQYF. CDR3 coding DNA: TGCGCCAGCAGCTTGGAGGGGGGGGTACCCGATACGCAGTATTTT.

This chain joins TRBV11-2 and TRBJ1-5; D might be TRBD1 (6 bases). CDR3 size: 12 residues. Germline V gene lookup returns CDR1 SGHAT and CDR2 FQNNGV. The V end lost 3 bases, the J end lost 7 bases, and 7 bases lay between the germline ends. The CDR3 DNA follows: TGTGCCAGCAGCTTGCAGGGGCAGCCCCAGCATTTT. It translates to CASSLQGQPQHF. Full variable domain (missing parts from reference TRBV11-2 and TRBJ1-5): EAGVAQSPRYKIIEKRQSVAFWCNPISGHATLYWYQQILGQGPKLLIQFQNNGVVDDSQLPKDRFSAERLKGVDSTLKIQPAKLEDSAVYLCASSLQGQPQHFGDGTRLSIL.

The chain has TRBV6-5 and TRBJ1-5; 7 nucleotides agree with TRBD1. CDR3 length: 13 residues. The junction had 3 bases not matched to a gene; V was cut back by 5 bases and J by 5 bases. CDR1 and CDR2 from the germline V gene are MNHEY and SVGAGI. Here the CDR3 DNA reads TGTGCCAGCAGTATGACAGGGTATCAGCCCCAGCATTTT. Translated: CASSMTGYQPQHF.

The chain links TRBV6-2 or TRBV6-3 to TRBJ1-5, with D possibly TRBD1 on 5 matching bases. This CDR3 has 14 amino acids. The V and J ends lost 0 bases and 7 bases respectively, with 10 bases between them. Germline CDR1 MNHEY, CDR2 SVGEGT. CDR3 DNA sequence: TGTGCCAGCAGTTACTCCGGGGGAAAACAGCCCCAGCATTTT. Amino acid sequence: CASSYSGGKQPQHF.

This clone has a single count. The genes are TRBV2 and TRBJ2-3; 10 bases align to TRBD2. The germline V gene encodes CDR1 SNHLY and CDR2 FYNNEI. V was pared by 6 bases and J by 5 bases, with 8 bases of the junction left unmatched. The CDR3 sequence is 15 residues long. Here the CDR3 reads CASRGVAGGEDTQYF. DNA of the CDR3: TGTGCCAGCAGAGGAGTAGCGGGGGGCGAAGATACGCAGTATTTT.

The chain links TRBV7-9 to TRBJ1-5; D uncertain. CDR1 SEHNR and CDR2 FQNEAQ come from the germline V gene (reference sequence). V shed 3 bases and J shed 9 bases, with 12 bases lying between them. The CDR3 loop spans 13 amino acids. The CDR3 is CASSFEGDSPQHF. The DNA of the CDR3 is TGTGCCAGCAGCTTCGAGGGAGATTCGCCCCAGCATTTT. The full variable domain, in which reference TRBV7-9 and TRBJ1-5 provide the parts outside the CDR3, is DTGVSQNPRHKITKRGQNVTFRCDPISEHNRLYWYRQTLGQGPEFLTYFQNEAQLEKSRLLSDRFSAERPKGSFSTLEIQRTEQGDSAMYLCASSFEGDSPQHFGDGTRLSIL.

The chain links TRBV29-1 to TRBJ2-5; TRBD2 is a possible D gene (5 bases). The CDR3 sequence is 13 residues long. Trimming left V 1 base short and J 5 bases short, with 11 bases between. The germline V gene has CDR1 SQVTM and CDR2 ANQGSEA. In nucleotides, the CDR3 is TGCAGCGTTGAAGCCGGGCCGGGGGAGACCCAGTACTTC. This translates into CSVEAGPGETQYF.

The chain has TRBV5-4 and TRBJ2-1; the match to TRBD1 covers 10 bases. The CDR3 has 14 amino acids. V shed 4 bases and J 4 bases; nucleotides not matched to a gene: 2. CDR1 is SGHNT and CDR2 is YYREEE in the germline V gene (reference sequence). The DNA of the CDR3 is TGTGCCAGCAGCCGGACAGGGGGGTACAATGAGCAGTTCTTC. Its translation is CASSRTGGYNEQFF.

Regarding this clone: Other nucleotide sequences in the sample specify the same CDR3. The CDR3 DNA follows: TGCGCCAGCAGGTTAGACTACGAGCAGTACTTC. It encodes CASRLDYEQYF. The genes are TRBV5-1 and TRBJ2-7; D not certain. V shed 5 bases and J shed 3 bases, with 6 bases lying between them. The CDR3 runs 11 residues. CDR1 SGHRS and CDR2 YFSETQ come from the germline V gene. Full variable domain (missing parts from reference TRBV5-1 and TRBJ2-7): KAGVTQTPRYLIKTRGQQVTLSCSPISGHRSVSWYQQTPGQGLQFLFEYFSETQRNKGNFPGRFSGRQFSNSRSEMNVSTLELGDSALYLCASRLDYEQYFGPGTRLTVT.

V gene TRBV4-3 combines with J gene TRBJ1-1; 8 bases are shared with TRBD1. The V gene's germline CDR1 is LGHNA and CDR2 YSLEER. The CDR3 runs 15 residues. J gave up 5 bases and V 5 bases, and 10 bases lay outside the gene matches. Written as DNA, the CDR3 is TGCGCCAGCAGCGAAACCGGGACAGGCGGGACTGAAGCTTTCTTT. Translation gives CASSETGTGGTEAFF.

Only one count was recorded for this clone. At one boundary the junction diverges from the germline segment, which might be a read error. V is TRBV18 and J is TRBJ2-2; a possible D gene is TRBD2 (6 bases). The CDR3 covers 14 residues. The germline V gene has CDR1 KGHSH and CDR2 LQKENI. Written as DNA, the CDR3 is TGTGCCAGCTCACCGCCAGGGAGGACCGGGGAACTGTTTTTT. This encodes CASSPPGRTGELFF.

This clone was seen only a few times. The J gene is TRBJ1-6, the V gene TRBV19; 7 bases are shared with TRBD1. With 3 bases clipped from V and 5 bases from J, the junction kept 4 bases outside the gene matches. Looked up from germline, CDR1 is LNHDA and CDR2 is SQIVND (reference sequence). The CDR3 extends over 15 amino acids. The CDR3 region is CASSITGVNNSPLHF. The CDR3 DNA sequence: TGTGCCAGTAGTATCACAGGGGTCAATAATTCACCCCTCCACTTT.

There are a few counts of this clone. The chain employs TRBV19 and TRBJ1-6; TRBD1 matches 7 bases. The CDR3 has 14 residues. The germline gives CDR1 LNHDA, CDR2 SQIVND (reference sequence). J lost 10 bases, V lost 6 bases, and 9 bases had no gene match. The DNA of the CDR3 is TGTGCCAGTAGAAGGGGGCCGGCGGTGTCACCCCTCCACTTT. As protein: CASRRGPAVSPLHF.

This clone came up once. The chain recombines TRBV11-2 with TRBJ2-1; TRBD2 matches 11 bases. The CDR3 has 18 residues. With 6 bases clipped from V and 0 bases from J, the junction kept 10 bases outside the gene matches. Germline V gives CDR1 SGHAT, CDR2 FQNNGV. The CDR3 nucleotides read TGTGCCAGCAGACGACTAGCGGGAACGAGGAGCTCCTACAATGAGCAGTTCTTC. This sequence encodes CASRRLAGTRSSYNEQFF. Full variable domain (remainder filled in from reference TRBV11-2 and TRBJ2-1): EAGVAQSPRYKIIEKRQSVAFWCNPISGHATLYWYQQILGQGPKLLIQFQNNGVVDDSQLPKDRFSAERLKGVDSTLKIQPAKLEDSAVYLCASRRLAGTRSSYNEQFFGPGTRLTVL.

This clone was detected once. V and J are TRBV28 and TRBJ2-7, with 7 bases that match TRBD1. This CDR3 has 15 amino acids. J lost 5 bases, V lost 5 bases, and 12 bases had no gene match. Germline V gives CDR1 MDHEN, CDR2 SYDVKM. CDR3: CASSPRRTGRDEQYF. The CDR3 DNA sequence: TGTGCCAGCAGTCCACGCCGGACAGGTAGGGACGAGCAGTACTTC. The entire variable domain, with the rest obtained from reference TRBV28 and TRBJ2-7, is as follows: DVKVTQSSRYLVKRTGEKVFLECVQDMDHENMFWYRQDPGLGLRLIYFSYDVKMKEKGDIPEGYSVSREKKERFSLILESASTNQTSMYLCASSPRRTGRDEQYFGPGTRLTVT.

The rearrangement joins TRBV20-1 to TRBJ2-1; 7 bases match TRBD2. Germline values: CDR1 DFQATT, CDR2 SNEGSKA (reference sequence). This CDR3 is built from 14 residues. V shed 3 bases, J shed 4 bases, and the junction held 6 bases outside the gene matches. In DNA form, the CDR3 reads TGCAGTGCTAGTAGGCGGGAGTCGTACAATGAGCAGTTCTTC. Translating it yields CSASRRESYNEQFF.

The rearrangement uses TRBV5-1 and TRBJ2-1; D not resolved. CDR1 is SGHRS, CDR2 YFSETQ, per germline. Trimming removed 3 bases from V and 7 bases from J, with 5 bases in between. The CDR3 is 11 residues long. The CDR3 DNA sequence: TGCGCCAGCAGCTCCCATAATGAGCAGTTCTTC. Translation gives CASSSHNEQFF.

The J gene is TRBJ2-7, the V gene TRBV19; unclear D gene. The CDR3 length is 13 residues. The germline gives CDR1 LNHDA, CDR2 SQIVND (reference sequence). The V end lost 2 bases, the J end lost 0 bases, and 5 bases lay between the germline ends. The CDR3 reads CASSILFSYEQYF. The CDR3 DNA reads TGTGCCAGTAGTATACTCTTCTCCTACGAGCAGTACTTC. The full variable domain, completed using reference TRBV19 and TRBJ2-7, is DGGITQSPKYLFRKEGQNVTLSCEQNLNHDAMYWYRQDPGQGLRLIYYSQIVNDFQKGDIAEGYSVSREKKESFPLTVTSAQKNPTAFYLCASSILFSYEQYFGPGTRLTVT.